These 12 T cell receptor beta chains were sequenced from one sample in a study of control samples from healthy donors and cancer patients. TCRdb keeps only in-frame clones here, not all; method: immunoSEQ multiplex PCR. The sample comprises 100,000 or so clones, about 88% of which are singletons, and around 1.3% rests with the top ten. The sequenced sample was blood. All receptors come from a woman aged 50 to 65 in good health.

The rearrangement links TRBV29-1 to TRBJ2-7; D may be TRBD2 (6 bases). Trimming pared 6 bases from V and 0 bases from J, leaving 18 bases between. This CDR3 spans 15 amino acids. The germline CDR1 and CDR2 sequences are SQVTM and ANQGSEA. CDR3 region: CSVALGLTGSYEQYF. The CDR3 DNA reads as TGCAGCGTAGCCTTGGGACTGACCGGCTCCTACGAGCAGTACTTC.

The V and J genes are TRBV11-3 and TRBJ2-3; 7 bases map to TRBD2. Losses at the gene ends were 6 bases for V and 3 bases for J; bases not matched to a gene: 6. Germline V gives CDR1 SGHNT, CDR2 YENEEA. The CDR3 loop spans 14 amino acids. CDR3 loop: CASSNGRSTDTQYF. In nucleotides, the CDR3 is TGTGCCAGCAGTAACGGGAGGTCTACAGATACGCAGTATTTT.

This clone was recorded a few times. This chain's CDR3 is CASRELPGLVTGELFF. The DNA for the CDR3 is TGCGCCAGCAGAGAACTACCGGGACTAGTTACCGGGGAGCTGTTTTTT. The chain is built from TRBV5-1 and TRBJ2-2; 8 positions match TRBD2. Germline CDR1 is SGHRS and CDR2 is YFSETQ. This CDR3 comprises 16 residues. With 5 bases clipped from V and 5 bases from J, the junction kept 11 bases outside the gene matches.

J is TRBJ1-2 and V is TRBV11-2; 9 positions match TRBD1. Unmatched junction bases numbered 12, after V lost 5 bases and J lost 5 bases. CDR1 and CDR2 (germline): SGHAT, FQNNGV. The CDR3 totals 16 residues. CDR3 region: CASSRDGTGSRYGYTF. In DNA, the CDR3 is TGTGCCAGCAGCCGGGACGGGACAGGGTCGAGGTATGGCTACACCTTC.

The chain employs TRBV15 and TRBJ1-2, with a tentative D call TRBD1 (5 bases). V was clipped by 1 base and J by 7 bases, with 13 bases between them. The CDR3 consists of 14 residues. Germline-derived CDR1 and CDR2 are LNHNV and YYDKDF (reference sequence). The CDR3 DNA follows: TGTGCCACCAGCAGAGTGGGACCGACGGCTGGCTACACCTTC. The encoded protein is CATSRVGPTAGYTF.

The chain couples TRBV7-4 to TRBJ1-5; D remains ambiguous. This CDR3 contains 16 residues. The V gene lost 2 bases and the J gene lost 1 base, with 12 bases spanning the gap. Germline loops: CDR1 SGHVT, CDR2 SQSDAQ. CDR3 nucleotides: TGTGCCAGCAGCTTACCCTACCCCCGGAGCAATCAGCCCCAGCATTTT. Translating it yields CASSLPYPRSNQPQHF.

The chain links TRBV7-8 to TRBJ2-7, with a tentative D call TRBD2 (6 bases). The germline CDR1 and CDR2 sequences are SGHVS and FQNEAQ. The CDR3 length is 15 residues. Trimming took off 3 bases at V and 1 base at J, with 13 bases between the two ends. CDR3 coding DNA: TGTGCCAGCAGCTTTCGGGGGTACACGTCCTACGAGCAGTACTTC. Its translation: CASSFRGYTSYEQYF. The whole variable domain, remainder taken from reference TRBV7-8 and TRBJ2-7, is GAGVSQSPRYKVAKRGQDVALRCDPISGHVSLFWYQQALGQGPEFLTYFQNEAQLDKSGLPSDRFFAERPEGSVSTLKIQRTQQEDSAVYLCASSFRGYTSYEQYFGPGTRLTVT.

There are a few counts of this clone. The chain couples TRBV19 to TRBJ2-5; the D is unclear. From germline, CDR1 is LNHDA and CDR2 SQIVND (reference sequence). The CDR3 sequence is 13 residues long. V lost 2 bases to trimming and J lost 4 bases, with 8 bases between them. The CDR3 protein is CASSIWPGETQYF. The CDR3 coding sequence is TGTGCCAGTAGTATATGGCCTGGAGAGACCCAGTACTTC.

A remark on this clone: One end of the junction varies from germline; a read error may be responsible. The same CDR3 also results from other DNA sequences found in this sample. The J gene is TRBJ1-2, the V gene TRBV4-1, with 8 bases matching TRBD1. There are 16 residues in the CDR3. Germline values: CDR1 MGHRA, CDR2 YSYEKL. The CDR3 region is CASSKDRVRGNYGYTF. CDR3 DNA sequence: TGCGCTAGCAGCAAGGACAGGGTACGGGGTAACTATGGCTACACCTTC.

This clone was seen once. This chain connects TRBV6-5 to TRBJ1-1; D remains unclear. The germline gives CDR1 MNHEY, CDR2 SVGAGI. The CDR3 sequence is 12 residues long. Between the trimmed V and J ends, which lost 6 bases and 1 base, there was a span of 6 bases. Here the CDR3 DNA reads TGTGCCAGCAGACGGCCGAACACTGAAGCTTTCTTT. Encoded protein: CASRRPNTEAFF.

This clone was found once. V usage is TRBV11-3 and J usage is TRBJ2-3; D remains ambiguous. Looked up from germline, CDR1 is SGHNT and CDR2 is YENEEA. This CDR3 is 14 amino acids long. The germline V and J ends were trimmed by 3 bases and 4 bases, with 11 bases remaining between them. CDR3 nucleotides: TGTGCCAGCAGCTTGGGTAGCCCCGCAGATACGCAGTATTTT. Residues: CASSLGSPADTQYF.

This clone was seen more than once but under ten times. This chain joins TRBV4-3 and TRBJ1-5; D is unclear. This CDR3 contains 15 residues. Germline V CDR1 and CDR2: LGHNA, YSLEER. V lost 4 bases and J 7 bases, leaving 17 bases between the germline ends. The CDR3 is CASSLSIDPEQPQHF. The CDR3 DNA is TGCGCCAGCAGCCTTAGCATTGATCCTGAACAGCCCCAGCATTTT.